This record looks at one TCR beta chain sequence and its context. Its antigen remains unknown. The entry originates in a study of vaccination and CD4 T cells after COVID-19. The V gene end was trimmed by 3 bases and the J gene end by 2 bases; junction bases not matched to a gene: 4. CDR1 is SEHNR, CDR2 FQNEAQ, per germline (reference sequence). The CDR3 has 15 residues. Cultured CD4+ T-cell DNA underwent Oncomine TCR Beta short-read sequencing. Genomic DNA was drawn out of CD4+ T cells grown in culture. TCRdb redid the calling of the PCR reads with MiXCR, one entry per CDR3 protein. The sample comprises about 18,000 distinct CDR3 sequences, roughly half of which are singletons, and roughly 13% rests with the top ten. Noted time point: late sampling 161 to 241 days after vaccination in a few convalescent patients. The treatment was: roughly ten-day PBMC culture with coronavirus spike peptide pools or control peptides (ViraFEST assay). Expansion of antigen-specific T cells with peptide pools by ViraFEST preceded sequencing of TCRs. PBMCs were cultured at two million per well with approximately 10 IU/ml IL-2 and 9 to 10 ug/ml peptide pools. Negative-selection isolation of CD4+ T cells was performed after 10 days of culture.

The sample consisted of CD4+ T cells from blood, cultured in vitro, taken about 7 months after SARS-CoV-2 vaccination. This TCR was recovered from a human donor who had recovered from COVID-19. The chain combines TRBV7-9 with TRBJ2-7; TRBD2 matches 10 bases. In DNA form, the CDR3 reads TGTGCCAGCAGCTTCCTAGCGGGGGCCGCCTACGAGCAGTACTTC. Residues: CASSFLAGAAYEQYF.